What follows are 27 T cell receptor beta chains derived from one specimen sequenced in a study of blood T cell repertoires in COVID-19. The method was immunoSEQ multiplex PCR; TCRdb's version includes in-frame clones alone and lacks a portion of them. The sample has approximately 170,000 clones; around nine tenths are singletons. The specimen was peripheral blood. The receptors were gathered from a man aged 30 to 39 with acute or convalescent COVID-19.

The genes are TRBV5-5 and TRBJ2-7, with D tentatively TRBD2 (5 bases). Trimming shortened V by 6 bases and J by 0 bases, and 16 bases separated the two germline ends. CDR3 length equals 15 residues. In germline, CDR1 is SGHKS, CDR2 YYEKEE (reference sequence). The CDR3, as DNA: TGTGCCAGCACGTATGTCCTTACTAGCTCCTACGAGCAGTACTTC. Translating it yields CASTYVLTSSYEQYF.

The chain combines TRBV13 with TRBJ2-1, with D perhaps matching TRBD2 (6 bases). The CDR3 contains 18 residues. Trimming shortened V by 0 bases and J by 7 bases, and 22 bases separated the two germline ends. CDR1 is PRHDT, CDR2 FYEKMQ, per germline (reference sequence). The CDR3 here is CASSLGLFQGLALNEQFF. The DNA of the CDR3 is TGTGCCAGCAGCTTAGGATTGTTTCAAGGGCTAGCGCTAAATGAGCAGTTCTTC.

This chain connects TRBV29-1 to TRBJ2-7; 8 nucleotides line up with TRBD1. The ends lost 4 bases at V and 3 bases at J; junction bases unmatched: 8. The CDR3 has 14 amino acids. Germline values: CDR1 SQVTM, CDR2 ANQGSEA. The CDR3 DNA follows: TGCAGCGTTGTCCAGGGGGCGGAGGGCTACGAGCAGTACTTC. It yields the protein CSVVQGAEGYEQYF.

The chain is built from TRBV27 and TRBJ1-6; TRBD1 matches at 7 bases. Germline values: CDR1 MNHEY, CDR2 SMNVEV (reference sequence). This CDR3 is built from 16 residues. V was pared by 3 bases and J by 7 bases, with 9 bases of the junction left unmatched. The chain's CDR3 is CASSFLSTGVNSPLHF. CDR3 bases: TGTGCCAGCAGTTTCCTCTCCACAGGGGTAAATTCACCCCTCCACTTT.

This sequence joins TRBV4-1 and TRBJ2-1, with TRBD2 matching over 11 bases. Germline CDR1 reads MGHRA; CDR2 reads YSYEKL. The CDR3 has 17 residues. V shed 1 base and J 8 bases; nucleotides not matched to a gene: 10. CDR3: CASSQARLAGGAYEQFF. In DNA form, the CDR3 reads TGCGCCAGCAGCCAAGCCCGCCTAGCGGGGGGCGCCTATGAGCAGTTCTTC.

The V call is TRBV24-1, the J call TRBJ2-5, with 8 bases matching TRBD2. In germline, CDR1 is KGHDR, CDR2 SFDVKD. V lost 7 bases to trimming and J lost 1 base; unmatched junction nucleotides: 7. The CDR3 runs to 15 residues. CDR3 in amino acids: CATSPGGAPQETQYF. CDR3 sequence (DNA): TGTGCCACCAGCCCCGGGGGGGCGCCCCAAGAGACCCAGTACTTC.

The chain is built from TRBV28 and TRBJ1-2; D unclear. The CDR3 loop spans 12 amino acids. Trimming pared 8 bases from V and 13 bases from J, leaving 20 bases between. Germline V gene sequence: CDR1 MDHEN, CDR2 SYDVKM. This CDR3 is CASASLEVEGTF. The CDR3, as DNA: TGTGCCAGCGCCTCTTTGGAGGTTGAGGGCACCTTC.

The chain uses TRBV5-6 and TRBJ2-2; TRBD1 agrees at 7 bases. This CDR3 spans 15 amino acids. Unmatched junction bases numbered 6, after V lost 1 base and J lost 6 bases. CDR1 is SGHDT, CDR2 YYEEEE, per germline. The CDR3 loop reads CASSLTGVVPGELFF. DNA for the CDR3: TGTGCCAGCAGCTTGACAGGGGTGGTCCCCGGGGAGCTGTTTTTT. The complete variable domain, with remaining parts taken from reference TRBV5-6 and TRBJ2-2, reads DAGVTQSPTHLIKTRGQQVTLRCSPKSGHDTVSWYQQALGQGPQFIFQYYEEEERQRGNFPDRFSGHQFPNYSSELNVNALLLGDSALYLCASSLTGVVPGELFFGEGSRLTVL.

The CDR3 region is CASSIIGGDTEAFF. CDR3 coding DNA: TGTGCCAGTAGTATCATCGGAGGGGACACTGAAGCTTTCTTT. The chain combines TRBV19 with TRBJ1-1, with D perhaps TRBD1 (5 bases). Per germline, CDR1 LNHDA and CDR2 SQIVND (reference sequence). V was shortened by 3 bases and J by 3 bases, with 11 bases between the two germline ends. CDR3 length: 14 amino acids.

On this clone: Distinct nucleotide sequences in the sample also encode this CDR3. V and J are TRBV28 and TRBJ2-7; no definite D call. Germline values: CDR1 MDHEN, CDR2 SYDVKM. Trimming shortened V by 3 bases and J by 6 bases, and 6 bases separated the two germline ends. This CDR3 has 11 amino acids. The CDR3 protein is CASSFYSEQYF. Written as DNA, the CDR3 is TGTGCCAGCAGTTTTTACAGCGAGCAGTACTTC.

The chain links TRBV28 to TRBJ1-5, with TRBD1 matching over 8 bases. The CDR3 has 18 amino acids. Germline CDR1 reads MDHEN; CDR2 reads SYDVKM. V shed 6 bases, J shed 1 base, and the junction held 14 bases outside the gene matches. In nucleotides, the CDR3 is TGTGCCAGCAGCTGGGACAGGTTGATACCCAAAAGCAATCAGCCCCAGCATTTT. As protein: CASSWDRLIPKSNQPQHF.

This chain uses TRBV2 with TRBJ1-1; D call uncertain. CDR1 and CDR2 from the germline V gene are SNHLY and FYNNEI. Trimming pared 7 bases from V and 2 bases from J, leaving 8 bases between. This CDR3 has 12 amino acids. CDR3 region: CASNSENTEAFF. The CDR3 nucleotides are TGTGCCAGCAATAGTGAAAACACTGAAGCTTTCTTT.

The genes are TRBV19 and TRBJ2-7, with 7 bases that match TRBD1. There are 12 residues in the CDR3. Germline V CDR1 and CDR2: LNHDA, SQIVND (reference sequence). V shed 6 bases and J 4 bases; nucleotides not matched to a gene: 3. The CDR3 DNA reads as TGTGCCAGTAGCCCGACAGGGTACGAGCAGTACTTC. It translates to CASSPTGYEQYF.

The CDR3 DNA reads as TGTGCCAGCAACCTCCGGGACAGGGGACCTGAAGCTTTCTTT. Its translation: CASNLRDRGPEAFF. This chain links TRBV3-1 (or the pseudogene TRBV3-2) with TRBJ1-1, with 10 bases lining up with TRBD1. V was pared by 7 bases and J by 6 bases, with 8 bases of the junction left unmatched. Germline V gives CDR1 LGHDT, CDR2 YNNKEL (reference sequence). The CDR3 is 14 amino acids.

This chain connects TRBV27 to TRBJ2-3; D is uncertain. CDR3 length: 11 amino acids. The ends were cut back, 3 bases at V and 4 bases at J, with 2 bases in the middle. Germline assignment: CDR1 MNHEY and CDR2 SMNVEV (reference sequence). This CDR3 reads CASSFADTQYF. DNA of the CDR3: TGTGCCAGCAGTTTCGCAGATACGCAGTATTTT.

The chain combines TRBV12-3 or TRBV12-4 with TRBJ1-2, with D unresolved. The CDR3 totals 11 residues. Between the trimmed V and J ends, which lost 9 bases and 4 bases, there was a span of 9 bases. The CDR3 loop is CARIEGYGYTF. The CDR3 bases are TGTGCCAGAATTGAGGGCTATGGCTACACCTTC.

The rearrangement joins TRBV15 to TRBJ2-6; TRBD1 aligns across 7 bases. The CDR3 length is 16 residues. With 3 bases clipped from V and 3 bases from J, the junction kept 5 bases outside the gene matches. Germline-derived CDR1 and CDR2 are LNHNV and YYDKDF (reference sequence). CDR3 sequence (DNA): TGTGCCACCAGCAGGCAACAGGGGTATGGGGCCAACGTCCTGACTTTC. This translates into CATSRQQGYGANVLTF.

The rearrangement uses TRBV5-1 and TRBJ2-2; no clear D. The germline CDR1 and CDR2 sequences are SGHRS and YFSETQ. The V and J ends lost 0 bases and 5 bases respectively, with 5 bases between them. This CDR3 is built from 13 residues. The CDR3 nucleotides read TGCGCCAGCAGCTTGGGGAGTACCGGGGAGCTGTTTTTT. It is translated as CASSLGSTGELFF.

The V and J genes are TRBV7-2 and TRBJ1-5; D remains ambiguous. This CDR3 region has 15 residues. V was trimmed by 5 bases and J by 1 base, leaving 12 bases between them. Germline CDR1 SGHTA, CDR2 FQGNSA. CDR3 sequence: CASSPTRPSNQPQHF. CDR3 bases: TGTGCCAGCAGCCCTACGCGGCCCAGCAATCAGCCCCAGCATTTT.

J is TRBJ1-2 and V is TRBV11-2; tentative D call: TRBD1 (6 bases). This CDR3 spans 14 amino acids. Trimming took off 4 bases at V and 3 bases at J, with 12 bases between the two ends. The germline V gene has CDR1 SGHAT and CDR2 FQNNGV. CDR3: CASSSSTGHYGYTF. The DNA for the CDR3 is TGTGCCAGCAGCTCATCGACAGGCCACTATGGCTACACCTTC.

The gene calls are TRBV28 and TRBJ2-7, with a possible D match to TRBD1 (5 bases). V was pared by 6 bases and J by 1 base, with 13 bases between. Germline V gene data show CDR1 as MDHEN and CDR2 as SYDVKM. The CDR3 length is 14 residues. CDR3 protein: CASRGVHLSYEQYF. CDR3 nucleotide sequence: TGTGCCAGCAGAGGGGTTCACCTTTCCTACGAGCAGTACTTC.

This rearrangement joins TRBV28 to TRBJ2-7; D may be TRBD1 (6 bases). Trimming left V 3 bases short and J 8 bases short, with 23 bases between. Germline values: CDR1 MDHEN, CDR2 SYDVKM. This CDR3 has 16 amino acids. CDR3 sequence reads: CASSLRLSGAAEKQYF. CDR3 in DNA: TGTGCCAGCAGTTTGAGGCTGTCAGGGGCCGCTGAGAAGCAGTACTTC.

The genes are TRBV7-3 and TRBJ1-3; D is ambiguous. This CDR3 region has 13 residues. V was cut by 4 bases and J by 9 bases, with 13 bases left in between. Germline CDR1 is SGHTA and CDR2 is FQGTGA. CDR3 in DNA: TGTGCCAGCAGCTCCCCCCCCCGGGGCACCATATATTTT. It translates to CASSSPPRGTIYF. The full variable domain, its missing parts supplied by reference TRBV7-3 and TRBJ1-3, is GAGVSQTPSNKVTEKGKYVELRCDPISGHTALYWYRQSLGQGPEFLIYFQGTGAADDSGLPNDRFFAVRPEGSVSTLKIQRTERGDSAVYLCASSSPPRGTIYFGEGSWLTVV.

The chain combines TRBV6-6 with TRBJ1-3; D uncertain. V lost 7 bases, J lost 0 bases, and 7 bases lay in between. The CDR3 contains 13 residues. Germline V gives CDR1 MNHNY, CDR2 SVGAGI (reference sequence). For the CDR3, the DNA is TGTGCCAGCACTACTAGCTCTGGAAACACCATATATTTT. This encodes CASTTSSGNTIYF.

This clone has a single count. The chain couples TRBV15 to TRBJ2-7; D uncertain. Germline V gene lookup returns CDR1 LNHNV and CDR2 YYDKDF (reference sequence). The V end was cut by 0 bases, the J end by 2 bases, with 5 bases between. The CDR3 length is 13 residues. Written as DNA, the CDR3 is TGTGCCACCAGCAGAGAGGCAGCCTACGAGCAGTACTTC. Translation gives CATSREAAYEQYF.

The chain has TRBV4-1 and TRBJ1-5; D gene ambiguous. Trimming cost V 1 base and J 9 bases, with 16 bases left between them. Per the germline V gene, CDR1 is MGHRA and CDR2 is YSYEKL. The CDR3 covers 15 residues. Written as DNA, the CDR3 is TGCGCCAGCAGCCAAGTGCAACAGAACGTTCGGCCCCAGCATTTT. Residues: CASSQVQQNVRPQHF.

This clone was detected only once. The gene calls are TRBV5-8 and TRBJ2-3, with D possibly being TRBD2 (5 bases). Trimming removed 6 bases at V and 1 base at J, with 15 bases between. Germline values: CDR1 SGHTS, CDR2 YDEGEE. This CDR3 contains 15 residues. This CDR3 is CASIRGQTRTDTQYF. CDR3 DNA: TGTGCCAGCATACGAGGGCAGACACGCACAGATACGCAGTATTTT.